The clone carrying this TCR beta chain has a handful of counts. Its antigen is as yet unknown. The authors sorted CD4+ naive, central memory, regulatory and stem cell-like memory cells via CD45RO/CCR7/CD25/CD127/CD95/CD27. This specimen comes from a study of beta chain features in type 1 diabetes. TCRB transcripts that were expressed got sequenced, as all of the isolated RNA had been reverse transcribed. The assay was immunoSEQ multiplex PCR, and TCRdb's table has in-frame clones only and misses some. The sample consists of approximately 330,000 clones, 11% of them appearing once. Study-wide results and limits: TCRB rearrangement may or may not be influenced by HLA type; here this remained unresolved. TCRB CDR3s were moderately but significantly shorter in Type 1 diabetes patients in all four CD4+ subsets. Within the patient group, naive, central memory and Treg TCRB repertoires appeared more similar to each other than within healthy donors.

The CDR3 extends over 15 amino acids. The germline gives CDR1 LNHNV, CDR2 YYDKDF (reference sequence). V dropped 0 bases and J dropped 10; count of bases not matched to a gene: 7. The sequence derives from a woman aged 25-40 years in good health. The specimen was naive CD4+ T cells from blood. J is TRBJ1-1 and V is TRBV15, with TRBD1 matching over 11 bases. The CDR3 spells CATSREGGQGDVAFF. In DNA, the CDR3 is TGTGCCACCAGCAGAGAGGGGGGACAGGGGGATGTAGCTTTCTTT.